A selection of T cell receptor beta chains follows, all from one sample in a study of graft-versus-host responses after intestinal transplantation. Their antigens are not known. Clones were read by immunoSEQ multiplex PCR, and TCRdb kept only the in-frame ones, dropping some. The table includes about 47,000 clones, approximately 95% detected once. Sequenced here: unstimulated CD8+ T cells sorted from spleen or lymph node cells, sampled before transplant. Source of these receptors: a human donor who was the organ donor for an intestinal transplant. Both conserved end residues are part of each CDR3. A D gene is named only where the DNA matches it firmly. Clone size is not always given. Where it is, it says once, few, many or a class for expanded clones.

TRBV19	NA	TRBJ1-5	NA	TGTGCCAGTAGTATAGGCGCAGGGAATCAGCCCCAGCATTTT	CASSIGAGNQPQHF
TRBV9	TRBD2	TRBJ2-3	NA	TGTGCCAGCAGCGGTAGCGGGGGGGCGGGCACAGATACGCAGTATTTT	CASSGSGGAGTDTQYF
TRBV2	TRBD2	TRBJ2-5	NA	TGTGCCAGCAGTGCCCTAGCGGGGGGGCCTTCAGAGACCCAGTACTTC	CASSALAGGPSETQYF
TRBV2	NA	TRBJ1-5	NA	TGTGCCAGCACGGGGGAACGAAGCAATCAGCCCCAGCATTTT	CASTGERSNQPQHF
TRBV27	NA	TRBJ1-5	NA	TGTGCCAGCAGTTTATCCGGGCCCTATCAGCCCCAGCATTTT	CASSLSGPYQPQHF
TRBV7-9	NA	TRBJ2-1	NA	TGTGCCAGCAGCTCTAGCGCGTCCCAGGATGAGCAGTTCTTC	CASSSSASQDEQFF
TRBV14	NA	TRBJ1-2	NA	TGTGCCAGCAGCCACTCACAGCGAGGGGACTATGGCTACACCTTC	CASSHSQRGDYGYTF
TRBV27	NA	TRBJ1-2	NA	TGTGCCAGCAGTTCCGGATTCCTCTATGGCTACACCTTC	CASSSGFLYGYTF
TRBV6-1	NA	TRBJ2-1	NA	TGTGCCAGCAGTATAGTGGGGGGCGGGAATGAGCAGTTCTTC	CASSIVGGGNEQFF
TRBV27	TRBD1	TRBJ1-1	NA	TGTGCCAGCAGTTTGACAGGGGTCCACGAAGCTTTCTTT	CASSLTGVHEAFF
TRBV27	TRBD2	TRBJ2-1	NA	TGTGCCAGCAGTTGGGGGACTAGCGGCACTGAGCAGTTCTTC	CASSWGTSGTEQFF
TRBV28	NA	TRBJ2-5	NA	TGTGCCAGCAGTTTGAGGCAGGCTCGAGAGACCCAGTACTTC	CASSLRQARETQYF
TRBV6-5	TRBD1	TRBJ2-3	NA	TGTGCCAGCAGTTCGGGGGACAGGGGGATCACAGATACGCAGTATTTT	CASSSGDRGITDTQYF
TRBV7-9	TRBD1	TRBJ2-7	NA	TGTGCCAGCAGCCCCCTGGGGGACAGGGGGTCGAACTACGAGCAGTACTTC	CASSPLGDRGSNYEQYF
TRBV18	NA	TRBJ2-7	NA	TGTGCCAGCTTCTACGAGCAGTACTTC	CASFYEQYF
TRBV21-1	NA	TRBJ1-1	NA	TGTGCCAGCAGCAAAGCGGGGCTAGGAGCTTTCTTT	CASSKAGLGAFF
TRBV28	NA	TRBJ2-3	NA	TGTGCCAGCAGTTTAGACGGGGGCGGAGATACGCAGTATTTT	CASSLDGGGDTQYF
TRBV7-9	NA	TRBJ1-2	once	TGTGCCAGCAGCTTAGGCTTAGACTTACATGGCTACACCTTC	CASSLGLDLHGYTF
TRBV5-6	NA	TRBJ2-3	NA	TGTGCCAGCAGCTCGGGGTTACAGGCTGATACGCAGTATTTT	CASSSGLQADTQYF
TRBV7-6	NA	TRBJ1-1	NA	TGTGCCAGCAGCCCTGGGAGGGTCTGGACTGAAGCTTTCTTT	CASSPGRVWTEAFF
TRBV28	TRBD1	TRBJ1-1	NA	TGTGCCAGCAGTTCTGGACAGGGAAAGACTGAAGCTTTCTTT	CASSSGQGKTEAFF
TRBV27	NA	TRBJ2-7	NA	TGTGCCAGCAGTAACAACAAAGCCTACGAGCAGTACTTC	CASSNNKAYEQYF
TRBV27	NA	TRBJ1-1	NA	TGTGCCAGCAGTCTCGCGGGGGTGGGGGCTGAAGCTTTCTTT	CASSLAGVGAEAFF
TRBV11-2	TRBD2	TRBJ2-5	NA	TGTGCCAGCAGCTTAGATATAAGGGAGGGATGGAGCTTTCAAGAGACCCAGTACTTC	CASSLDIREGWSFQETQYF
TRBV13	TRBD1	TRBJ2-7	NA	TGTGCCAGCAGCCTACCGGGACAGGGGTGGTACGAGCAGTACTTC	CASSLPGQGWYEQYF
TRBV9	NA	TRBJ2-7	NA	TGTGCCAGCAGCCAAGGGGTTACCTACGAGCAGTACTTC	CASSQGVTYEQYF
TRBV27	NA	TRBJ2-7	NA	TGTGCCAGCAGTTTATCGTGGGCTTACGAGCAGTACTTC	CASSLSWAYEQYF
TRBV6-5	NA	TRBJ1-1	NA	TGTGCCAGCAAATTTGGAGGGTTCACTGAAGCTTTCTTT	CASKFGGFTEAFF
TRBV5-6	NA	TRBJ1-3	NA	TGTGCCAGCAGCTTTGGCAGCGCTGGAAACACCATATATTTT	CASSFGSAGNTIYF
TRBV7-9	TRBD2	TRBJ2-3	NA	TGTGCCAGCAGCTTGGGAGGGATCGGAGATACGCAGTATTTT	CASSLGGIGDTQYF
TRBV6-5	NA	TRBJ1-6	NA	TGTGCCAGCAGTTACATAGAGCCGTCCTATAATTCACCCCTCTACTTT	CASSYIEPSYNSPLYF
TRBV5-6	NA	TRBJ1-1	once	TGTGCCAGCAGCTTGGAAGCGAACACTGAAGCTTTCTTT	CASSLEANTEAFF
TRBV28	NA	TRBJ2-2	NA	TGTGCCAGCAGTTTAGGGGGAAACACCGGGGAGCTGTTTTTT	CASSLGGNTGELFF
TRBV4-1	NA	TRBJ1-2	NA	TGCGCCAGCAGCCAAGAGTCGACAGTTAGTACCGATGATGGCTACACCTTC	CASSQESTVSTDDGYTF
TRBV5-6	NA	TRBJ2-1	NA	TGTGCCAGCAGCCGATTCCTCATCGGCCCCTACAATGAGCAGTTCTTC	CASSRFLIGPYNEQFF
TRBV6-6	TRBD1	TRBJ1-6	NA	TGTGCCAGCAGTTACTCGATACAGGGGGACTCACCCCTCCACTTT	CASSYSIQGDSPLHF
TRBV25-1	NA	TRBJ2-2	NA	TGTGCCAGCAGTGAACCGACAGGAAACACCGGGGAGCTGTTTTTT	CASSEPTGNTGELFF
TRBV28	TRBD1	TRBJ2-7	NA	TGTGCCAGCAGCCGGGACAGGAGCTACGAGCAGTACTTC	CASSRDRSYEQYF
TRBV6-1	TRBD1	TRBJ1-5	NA	TGTGCCAGCAGTGATCCCAGAGACAGGGCCCATAGCAATCAGCCCCAGCATTTT	CASSDPRDRAHSNQPQHF
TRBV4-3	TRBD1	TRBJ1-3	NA	TGCGCCAGCAGCCAAGTTTTGGGACAGGGGGCGCGTGGAAACACCATATATTTT	CASSQVLGQGARGNTIYF
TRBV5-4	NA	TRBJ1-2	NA	TGTGCCAGCAGCACCGGGACCGATACCTATGGCTACACCTTC	CASSTGTDTYGYTF
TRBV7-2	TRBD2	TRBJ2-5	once	TGTGCCAGCAGAAGCGGGGGGGCCGCGTGGGAGACCCAGTACTTC	CASRSGGAAWETQYF
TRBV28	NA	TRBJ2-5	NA	TGTGCCAGCAGTTTGCAGTTCATCCAAGAGACCCAGTACTTC	CASSLQFIQETQYF
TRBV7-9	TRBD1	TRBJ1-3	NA	TGTGCCAGCAGCTCGTATCAACAGGGGAGTGGAAACACCATATATTTT	CASSSYQQGSGNTIYF
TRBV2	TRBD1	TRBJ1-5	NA	TGTGCCAGCAGTGGCCTCCAAACCGGGACAGGGGTAAGTCAGCCCCAGCATTTT	CASSGLQTGTGVSQPQHF
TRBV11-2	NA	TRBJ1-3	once	TGTGCCAGCAGCTTAGGTTTTGACTGGAGCTCTGGAAACACCATATATTTT	CASSLGFDWSSGNTIYF
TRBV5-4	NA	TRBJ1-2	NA	TGTGCCAGCAGCTTGGCCTGGGTACCGCAGGGCTACACCTTC	CASSLAWVPQGYTF
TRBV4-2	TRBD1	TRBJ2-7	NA	TGTGCCAGCAGCCTACAGGGGGCCTCCTACGAGCAGTACTTC	CASSLQGASYEQYF
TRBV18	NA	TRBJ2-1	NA	TGTGCCAGCTCCCCTGGGGGGGCTTTTGTCAACAATGAGCAGTTCTTC	CASSPGGAFVNNEQFF
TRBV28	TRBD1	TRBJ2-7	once	TGTGCCAGCAGTTTATCCGACTATTCCCGGGACAGGGTACGCGAGCAGTACTTC	CASSLSDYSRDRVREQYF
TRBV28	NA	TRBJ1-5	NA	TGTGCCAGCAGTCTTCGGGACCCCTACCTTCGTAATCAGCCCCAGCATTTT	CASSLRDPYLRNQPQHF
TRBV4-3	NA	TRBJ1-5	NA	TGCGCCAGCAGCCAAGATCGGGGGAGCAATCAGCCCCAGCATTTT	CASSQDRGSNQPQHF
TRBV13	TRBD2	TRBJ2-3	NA	TGTGCCAGCAGCAAGGGACTAGCCGTAACAGATACGCAGTATTTT	CASSKGLAVTDTQYF
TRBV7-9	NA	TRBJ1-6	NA	TGTGCCAGCAGCTTAGACAATTCACCCCTCCACTTT	CASSLDNSPLHF
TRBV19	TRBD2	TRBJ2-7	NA	TGTGCCAGTAGTGCTCGCGGGGGGGCCTACGAGCAGTACTTC	CASSARGGAYEQYF